Below are 3 T cell receptor beta chains sequenced from a single sample in a study of CD8 T cells in Susac syndrome. Reverse transcription used roughly 0.45 to 1 ug RNA and random hexamers. TCRdb itself ran the immunoSEQ multiplex PCR reads through MiXCR, one entry per CDR3 protein. Among around 280,000 distinct CDR3 sequences listed, around 84% were seen once. The specimen sequenced was CD8+ T cells from PBMCs. The receptors stem from a human donor with multiple sclerosis.

This chain connects TRBV30 to TRBJ2-1; no definite D call. The CDR3 has 12 amino acids. The germline V gene has CDR1 GTSNPN and CDR2 SVGIG (reference sequence). V was clipped by 5 bases and J by 0 bases, with 5 bases between them. This CDR3 reads CAWGPSYNEQFF. CDR3 DNA: TGTGCCTGGGGTCCCTCCTACAATGAGCAGTTCTTC.

The gene calls are TRBV23-1 and TRBJ2-1, with D perhaps assigned TRBD1 or TRBD2 (5 bases each). TRBV23-1 is identified as an open reading frame with a role that is uncertain. With 2 bases removed from V and 2 bases from J, the gap between germline ends came to 16 bases. The CDR3 is 17 residues long. The chain's CDR3 is CASSQTWGPLTYNEQFF. CDR3 bases: TGCGCCAGCAGTCAAACCTGGGGACCGCTAACCTACAATGAGCAGTTCTTC.

V and J are TRBV5-1 and TRBJ2-3, with unresolved D. The CDR3 totals 14 residues. Germline assignment: CDR1 SGHRS and CDR2 YFSETQ. V was clipped by 5 bases and J by 0 bases, with 10 bases between them. The CDR3 here is CASSGPLSTDTQYF. In DNA form, the CDR3 reads TGCGCCAGCAGTGGACCCTTGAGCACAGATACGCAGTATTTT.